A selection of T cell receptor beta chains follows, all from one sample in a study of blood T cell repertoires in COVID-19. Using immunoSEQ multiplex PCR, the repertoire was profiled, and TCRdb retains in-frame clones only, with some absent. Here the sample spans some 250,000 clones, around nine tenths being singletons. Input material: peripheral blood. The receptor source for this set is a woman in her 70s with active or convalescent COVID-19. Each CDR3 is given with its conserved first and last residue. Fields, in order: CDR3 length, D gene, clone size, J gene, V gene, CDR3 protein, CDR3 DNA. D genes are given only for firm matches. Where a row states a size, it is once, few, many or the class of an expanded clone; other rows omit it.

15,.,.,TRBJ2-2,TRBV7-2,CASSFSVLVTGELFF,TGTGCCAGCAGCTTCAGTGTACTAGTGACCGGGGAGCTGTTTTTT
15,TRBD2,.,TRBJ2-7,TRBV18,CASSRTSGAPYEQYF,TGTGCCAGCTCCCGGACTAGCGGGGCGCCCTACGAGCAGTACTTC
13,.,.,TRBJ2-3,TRBV12-3/TRBV12-4,CASGGPSTDTQYF,TGTGCCAGCGGGGGCCCCAGCACAGATACGCAGTATTTT
14,.,.,TRBJ1-4,TRBV28,CASSSPPGAEKLFF,TGTGCCAGCAGTTCCCCGCCAGGGGCGGAAAAACTGTTTTTT
15,TRBD1,.,TRBJ2-3,TRBV7-2,CASSLWQGESLTQYF,TGTGCCAGCAGCTTATGGCAGGGGGAATCTCTTACGCAGTATTTT
13,.,.,TRBJ1-4,TRBV3-1/TRBV3-2,CASSQLRGEKLFF,TGTGCCAGCAGCCAATTGCGCGGAGAAAAACTGTTTTTT
14,.,.,TRBJ2-4,TRBV19,CASSDGVAKNIQYF,TGTGCCAGTAGTGACGGAGTAGCCAAAAACATTCAGTACTTC
20,TRBD1,.,TRBJ1-3,TRBV19,CASSRNRGPIGRRDGNTIYF,TGTGCCAGTAGTAGGAACAGGGGCCCCATCGGACGTCGCGATGGAAACACCATATATTTT
14,.,.,TRBJ1-1,TRBV5-4,CASSLNTGTPEAFF,TGTGCCAGCAGCTTGAATACTGGTACCCCTGAAGCTTTCTTT
14,.,.,TRBJ2-5,TRBV4-3,CASSPALALETQYF,TGCGCCAGCAGCCCCGCTCTAGCCTTAGAGACCCAGTACTTC
13,.,few,TRBJ2-2,TRBV6-5,CAAGGPKTGELFF,TGTGCCGCGGGCGGGCCAAAGACCGGGGAGCTGTTTTTT
14,.,.,TRBJ2-4,TRBV5-1,CASSLRAGQNIQYF,TGCGCCAGCAGCTTGCGGGCGGGCCAAAACATTCAGTACTTC
13,.,.,TRBJ1-6,TRBV7-2,CASSLAGVAPLHF,TGTGCCAGCAGCTTAGCCGGGGTTGCACCCCTCCACTTT
14,.,.,TRBJ1-5,TRBV5-1,CASAMSGSNQPQHF,TGCGCCAGCGCTATGTCAGGGTCCAATCAGCCCCAGCATTTT
14,.,once,TRBJ1-2,TRBV2,CASSEEGAPGGYTF,TGTGCCAGCAGTGAAGAAGGGGCCCCCGGTGGCTACACCTTC
17,TRBD1,.,TRBJ2-5,TRBV3-1/TRBV3-2,CASSQGAGTGGARYQYF,TGTGCCAGCAGCCAAGGGGCCGGGACAGGGGGCGCGCGGTACCAGTACTTC
13,.,.,TRBJ1-6,TRBV2,CASSDEGSSPLHF,TGTGCCAGCAGTGATGAAGGGAGCTCACCCCTCCACTTT
14,.,.,TRBJ1-5,TRBV6-6,CASTDGRGGQPQHF,TGTGCCAGCACCGACGGGAGGGGCGGGCAGCCCCAGCATTTT
13,.,.,TRBJ1-1,TRBV11-2,CASSLLSVTEAFF,TGTGCCAGCAGCCTCCTAAGCGTTACTGAAGCTTTCTTT
15,.,.,TRBJ2-7,TRBV29-1,CSVWGIGGSSYEQYF,TGCAGCGTTTGGGGGATCGGGGGAAGCTCCTACGAGCAGTACTTC
15,TRBD1,.,TRBJ2-7,TRBV19,CATSERDRVESEQYF,TGTGCCACCAGCGAACGGGACAGGGTTGAAAGCGAGCAGTACTTC
12,.,.,TRBJ2-7,TRBV7-9,CASSAGIYEQYF,TGTGCCAGCAGCGCCGGGATTTACGAGCAGTACTTC
13,.,.,TRBJ1-1,TRBV6-5,CASRGHRDTEAFF,TGTGCCAGCAGGGGACATAGGGACACTGAAGCTTTCTTT
15,.,few,TRBJ1-2,TRBV5-6,CASSLSGQINYGYTF,TGTGCCAGCAGCTTGTCCGGACAGATTAACTATGGCTACACCTTC
14,.,few,TRBJ1-5,TRBV12-5,CASGLSGDNQPQHF,TGTGCTAGTGGTTTATCAGGGGACAATCAGCCCCAGCATTTT
12,.,.,TRBJ1-1,TRBV6-2/TRBV6-3,CASSYTPGKAFF,TGTGCCAGCAGTTACACTCCAGGGAAAGCTTTCTTT
14,TRBD1,.,TRBJ1-5,TRBV7-9,CASSPGQGNQPQHF,TGTGCCAGCAGCCCGGGACAGGGAAATCAGCCCCAGCATTTT
15,.,.,TRBJ1-1,TRBV7-9,CASSLQGLDRTEAFF,TGTGCCAGCAGCTTGCAGGGGCTAGATCGGACTGAAGCTTTCTTT
13,TRBD1,.,TRBJ2-7,TRBV19,CASRRQGADEQYF,TGTGCCAGTAGGAGACAGGGGGCTGACGAGCAGTACTTC
15,TRBD1,.,TRBJ2-2,TRBV24-1,CATSRETGHTGELFF,TGTGCCACCTCTCGAGAGACAGGGCACACCGGGGAGCTGTTTTTT
11,.,.,TRBJ1-5,TRBV2,CASSADQPQHF,TGTGCCAGCAGTGCGGATCAGCCCCAGCATTTT
13,TRBD1,.,TRBJ2-7,TRBV6-1,CASSDGTGNEQYF,TGTGCCAGCAGTGATGGGACAGGGAATGAGCAGTACTTC
14,.,.,TRBJ2-1,TRBV7-9,CASSHTNSYNEQFF,TGTGCCAGCAGTCACACGAACTCCTACAATGAGCAGTTCTTC
16,.,.,TRBJ1-2,TRBV7-2,CASSLGAQKFNLGYTF,TGTGCCAGCAGCTTAGGGGCCCAAAAATTTAATCTAGGCTACACCTTC
15,TRBD1,.,TRBJ2-2,TRBV7-6,CASSYRTGADGELFF,TGTGCCAGCAGCTATCGGACAGGGGCGGACGGGGAGCTGTTTTTT
16,TRBD1,.,TRBJ1-5,TRBV27,CASSFSDRGRDQPQHF,TGTGCCAGCAGTTTTTCGGACAGGGGGAGAGATCAGCCCCAGCATTTT
15,.,.,TRBJ1-5,TRBV19,CASRWGQGRNQPQHF,TGTGCCAGTAGGTGGGGGCAGGGTCGAAATCAGCCCCAGCATTTT
15,.,.,TRBJ2-2,TRBV27,CASSLIGANTGELFF,TGTGCCAGCAGTTTAATAGGGGCGAACACCGGGGAGCTGTTTTTT
13,.,.,TRBJ1-5,TRBV24-1,CATGGSSNQPQHF,TGTGCCACGGGGGGATCTAGCAATCAGCCCCAGCATTTT
16,TRBD1,.,TRBJ2-1,TRBV6-5,CASSYSAGGISPSQFF,TGTGCCAGCAGTTACTCCGCAGGGGGAATTAGCCCTAGCCAGTTCTTC
12,.,.,TRBJ1-2,TRBV27,CASRFGTYGYTF,TGTGCCAGCAGATTCGGGACTTATGGCTACACCTTC
13,.,.,TRBJ2-7,TRBV27,CATGLGRAAGEYF,TGTGCCACCGGCCTCGGACGCGCCGCAGGGGAGTACTTC
16,.,once,TRBJ2-1,TRBV9,CASSVGVPNPAHEQFF,TGTGCCAGCAGCGTAGGCGTGCCTAACCCTGCTCATGAGCAGTTCTTC
16,TRBD2,.,TRBJ2-5,TRBV3-1/TRBV3-2,CASSQGLAGGQETQYF,TGTGCCAGCAGCCAGGGACTAGCGGGGGGACAAGAGACCCAGTACTTC
12,.,once,TRBJ2-7,TRBV10-3,CAISGDWYEQYF,TGTGCCATCAGTGGCGACTGGTACGAGCAGTACTTC